The text below deals with one T cell receptor (beta chain). Its specificity is not known. Germline V lookup: CDR1 SEHNR, CDR2 FQNEAQ (reference sequence). Between the trimmed V and J ends, which lost 6 bases and 6 bases, there was a span of 14 bases. CDR3 length: 13 residues. PCR amplification relied on 60 Vbeta primers (plus 13 Jbeta primers). Only in-frame clones appear in the TCRdb table, and some are missing; sequencing was by immunoSEQ multiplex PCR. This table has around 190,000 clones, roughly 87% appearing once. Regarding donors, all were healthy bone marrow donors. This specimen belongs to a study of cytomegalovirus exposure and HLA in healthy donors. Looking at the study overall: Sequencing of about 179 million T cells in an earlier analysis found around 110 million unique TCR beta sequences. Study-wide findings and caveats: What a later analysis reportedly showed was that an Asian-associated ancestry cluster had fewer N-insertions than the approximately 700-donor mean. Under in vitro conditions, three CMV-associated chains were confirmed as specific for CMV antigens.

This clonotype originated in a boy between 2 and 10 years old in good health and CMV-seronegative. The rearrangement links TRBV7-9 to TRBJ1-1; D not certain. The sequencing sample was made of PBMCs. CDR3 DNA: TGTGCCAGCAGTCGCCCCCGTACGGCTGAAGCTTTCTTT. Translated, it gives CASSRPRTAEAFF. The full variable domain, rest sourced from reference TRBV7-9 and TRBJ1-1, is DTGVSQNPRHKITKRGQNVTFRCDPISEHNRLYWYRQTLGQGPEFLTYFQNEAQLEKSRLLSDRFSAERPKGSFSTLEIQRTEQGDSAMYLCASSRPRTAEAFFGQGTRLTVV.